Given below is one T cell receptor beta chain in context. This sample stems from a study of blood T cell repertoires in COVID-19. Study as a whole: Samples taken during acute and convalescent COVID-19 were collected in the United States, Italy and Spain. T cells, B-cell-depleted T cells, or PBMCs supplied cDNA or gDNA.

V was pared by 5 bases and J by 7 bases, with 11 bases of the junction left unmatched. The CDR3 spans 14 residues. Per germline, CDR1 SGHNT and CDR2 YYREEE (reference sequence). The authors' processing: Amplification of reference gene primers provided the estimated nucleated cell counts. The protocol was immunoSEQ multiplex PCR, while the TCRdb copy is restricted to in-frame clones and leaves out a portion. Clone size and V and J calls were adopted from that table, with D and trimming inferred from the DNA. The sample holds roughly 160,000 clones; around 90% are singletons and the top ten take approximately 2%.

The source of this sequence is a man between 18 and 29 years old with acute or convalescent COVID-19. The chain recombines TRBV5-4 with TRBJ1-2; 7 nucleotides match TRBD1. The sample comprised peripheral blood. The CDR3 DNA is TGTGCCAGCAGTTCCGGACAGGAAATTGGTGGCTACACCTTC. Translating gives CASSSGQEIGGYTF. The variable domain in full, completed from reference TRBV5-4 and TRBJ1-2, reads ETGVTQSPTHLIKTRGQQVTLRCSSQSGHNTVSWYQQALGQGPQFIFQYYREEENGRGNFPPRFSGLQFPNYSSELNVNALELDDSALYLCASSSGQEIGGYTFGSGTRLTVV.